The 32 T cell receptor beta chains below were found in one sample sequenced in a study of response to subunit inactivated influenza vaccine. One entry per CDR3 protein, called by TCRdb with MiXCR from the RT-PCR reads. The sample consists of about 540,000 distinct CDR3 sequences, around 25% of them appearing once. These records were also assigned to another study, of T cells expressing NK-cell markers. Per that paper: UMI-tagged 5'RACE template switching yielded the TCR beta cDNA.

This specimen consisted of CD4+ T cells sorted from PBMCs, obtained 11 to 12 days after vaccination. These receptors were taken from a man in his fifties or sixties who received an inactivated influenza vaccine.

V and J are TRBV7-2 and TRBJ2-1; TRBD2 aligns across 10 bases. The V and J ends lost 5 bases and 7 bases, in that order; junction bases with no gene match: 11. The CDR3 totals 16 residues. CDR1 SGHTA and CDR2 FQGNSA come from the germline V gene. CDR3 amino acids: CASSISSGLATNEQFF. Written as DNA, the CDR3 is TGTGCCAGCAGCATATCCTCGGGACTAGCGACGAATGAGCAGTTCTTC.

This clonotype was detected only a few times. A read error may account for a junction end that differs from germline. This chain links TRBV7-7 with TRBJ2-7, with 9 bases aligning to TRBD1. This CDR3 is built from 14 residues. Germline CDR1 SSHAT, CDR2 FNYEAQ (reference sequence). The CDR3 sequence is CASSTGGASKKQYF. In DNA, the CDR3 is TGTGCTAGCAGTACAGGGGGCGCTTCCAAAAAACAGTACTTC. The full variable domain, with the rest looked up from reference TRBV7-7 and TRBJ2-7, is GAGVSQSPRYKVTKRGQDVTLRCDPISSHATLYWYQQALGQGPEFLTYFNYEAQPDKSGLPSDRFSAERPEGSISTLTIQRTEQRDSAMYRCASSTGGASKKQYFGPGTRLTVT.

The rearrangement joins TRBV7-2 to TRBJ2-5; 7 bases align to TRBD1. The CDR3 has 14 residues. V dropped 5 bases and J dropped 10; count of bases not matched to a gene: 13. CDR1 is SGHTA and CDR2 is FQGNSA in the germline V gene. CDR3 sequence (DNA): TGTGCCAGCAGCCGCCGATTGACAGGGACCTTCCAGTACTTC. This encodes CASSRRLTGTFQYF.

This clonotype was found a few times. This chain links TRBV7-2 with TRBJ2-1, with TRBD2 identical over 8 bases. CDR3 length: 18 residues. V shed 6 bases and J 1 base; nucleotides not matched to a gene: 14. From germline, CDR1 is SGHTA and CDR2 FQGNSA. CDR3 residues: CASRLSGGPYQSYNEQFF. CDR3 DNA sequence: TGTGCCAGCAGGTTAAGCGGGGGACCGTACCAATCCTACAATGAGCAGTTCTTC.

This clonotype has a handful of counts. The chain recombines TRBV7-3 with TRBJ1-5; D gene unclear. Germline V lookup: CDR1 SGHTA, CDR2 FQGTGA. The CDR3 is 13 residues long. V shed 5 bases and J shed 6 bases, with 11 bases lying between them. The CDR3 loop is CASSPQHGQPQHF. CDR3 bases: TGTGCCAGCAGCCCCCAGCACGGTCAGCCCCAGCATTTT.

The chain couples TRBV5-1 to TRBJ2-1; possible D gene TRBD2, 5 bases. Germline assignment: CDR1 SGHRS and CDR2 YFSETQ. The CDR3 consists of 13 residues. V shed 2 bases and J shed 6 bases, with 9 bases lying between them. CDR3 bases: TGCGCCAGCAGCTTTCCGGGAATCAATGAGCAGTTCTTC. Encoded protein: CASSFPGINEQFF. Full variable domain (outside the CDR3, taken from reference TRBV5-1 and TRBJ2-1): KAGVTQTPRYLIKTRGQQVTLSCSPISGHRSVSWYQQTPGQGLQFLFEYFSETQRNKGNFPGRFSGRQFSNSRSEMNVSTLELGDSALYLCASSFPGINEQFFGPGTRLTVL.

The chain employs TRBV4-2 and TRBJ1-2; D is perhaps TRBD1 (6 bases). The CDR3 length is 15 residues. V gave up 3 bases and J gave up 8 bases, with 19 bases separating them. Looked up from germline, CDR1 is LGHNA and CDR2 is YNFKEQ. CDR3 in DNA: TGTGCCAGCAGCCAGGAGGTTCGGGGGGCATGGGGCTACACCTTC. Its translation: CASSQEVRGAWGYTF.

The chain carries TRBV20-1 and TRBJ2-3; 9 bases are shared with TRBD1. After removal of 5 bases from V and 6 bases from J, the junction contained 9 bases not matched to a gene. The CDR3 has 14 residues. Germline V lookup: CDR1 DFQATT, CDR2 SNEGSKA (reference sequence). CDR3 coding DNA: TGCAGTGCTGGGACAGGGCTATTAAGTGATACGCAGTATTTT. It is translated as CSAGTGLLSDTQYF.

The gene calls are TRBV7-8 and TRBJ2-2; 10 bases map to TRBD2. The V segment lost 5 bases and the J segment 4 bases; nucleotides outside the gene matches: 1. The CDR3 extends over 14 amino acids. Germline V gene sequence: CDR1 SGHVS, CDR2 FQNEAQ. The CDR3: CASSKREGTGELFF. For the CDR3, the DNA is TGTGCCAGCAGCAAGCGGGAGGGCACCGGGGAGCTGTTTTTT.

CDR3 amino acids: CASSQDEGIRGYTF. DNA for the CDR3: TGCGCCAGCAGCCAAGATGAAGGAATCCGTGGCTACACCTTC. V usage is TRBV4-3 and J usage is TRBJ1-2; D is uncertain. Trimming removed 0 bases from V and 7 bases from J, with 12 bases in between. The germline gives CDR1 LGHNA, CDR2 YSLEER. The CDR3 has 14 amino acids.

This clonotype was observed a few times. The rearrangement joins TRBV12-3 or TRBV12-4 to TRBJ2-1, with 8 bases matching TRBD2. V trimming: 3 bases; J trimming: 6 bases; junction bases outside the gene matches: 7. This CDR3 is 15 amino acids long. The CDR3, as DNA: TGTGCCAGCAGTTTCTTGGCGGGAGGCCGCAATGAGCAGTTCTTC. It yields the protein CASSFLAGGRNEQFF.

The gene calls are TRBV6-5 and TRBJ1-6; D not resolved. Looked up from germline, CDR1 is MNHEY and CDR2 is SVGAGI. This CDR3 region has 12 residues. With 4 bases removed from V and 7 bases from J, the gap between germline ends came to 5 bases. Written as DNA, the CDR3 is TGTGCCAGCAGTTCGGGGAATTCACCCCTCCACTTT. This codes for CASSSGNSPLHF.

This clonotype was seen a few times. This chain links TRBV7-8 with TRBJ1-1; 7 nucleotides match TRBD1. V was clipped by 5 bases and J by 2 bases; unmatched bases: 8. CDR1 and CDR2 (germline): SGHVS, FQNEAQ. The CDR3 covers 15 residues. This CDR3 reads CASSPRTGFNTEAFF. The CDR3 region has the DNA TGTGCCAGCAGCCCCCGGACAGGATTTAACACTGAAGCTTTCTTT.

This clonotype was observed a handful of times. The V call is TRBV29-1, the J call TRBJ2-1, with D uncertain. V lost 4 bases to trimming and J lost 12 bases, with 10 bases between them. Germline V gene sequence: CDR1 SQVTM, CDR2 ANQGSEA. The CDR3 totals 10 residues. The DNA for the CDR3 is TGCAGCGTTGGTGAATTTATGCAGTTCTTC. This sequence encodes CSVGEFMQFF.

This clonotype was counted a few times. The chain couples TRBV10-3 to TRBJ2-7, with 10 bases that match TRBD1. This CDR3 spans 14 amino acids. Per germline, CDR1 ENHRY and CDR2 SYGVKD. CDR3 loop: CVTKFGQGGYEQYF. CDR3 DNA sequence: TGTGTCACCAAGTTCGGACAGGGGGGCTACGAGCAGTACTTC.

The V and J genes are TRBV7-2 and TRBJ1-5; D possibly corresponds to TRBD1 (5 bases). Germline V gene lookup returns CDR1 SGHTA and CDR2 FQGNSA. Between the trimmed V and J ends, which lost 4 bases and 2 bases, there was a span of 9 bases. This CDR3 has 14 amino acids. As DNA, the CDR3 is TGTGCCAGCAGCTGGGGACGGGGCAATCAGCCCCAGCATTTT. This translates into CASSWGRGNQPQHF.

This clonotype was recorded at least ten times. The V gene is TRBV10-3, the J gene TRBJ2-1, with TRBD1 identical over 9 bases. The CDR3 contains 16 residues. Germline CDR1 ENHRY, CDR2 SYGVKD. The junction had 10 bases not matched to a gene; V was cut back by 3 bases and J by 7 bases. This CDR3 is CAISDPRDRGGNEQFF. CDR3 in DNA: TGTGCCATCAGTGATCCCCGCGACAGGGGGGGAAATGAGCAGTTCTTC.

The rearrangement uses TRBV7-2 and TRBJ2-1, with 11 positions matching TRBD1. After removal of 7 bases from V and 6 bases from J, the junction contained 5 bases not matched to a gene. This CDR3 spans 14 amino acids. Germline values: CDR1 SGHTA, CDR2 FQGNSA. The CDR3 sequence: CASNAGTGGNEQFF. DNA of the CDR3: TGTGCCAGCAACGCCGGGACAGGGGGCAATGAGCAGTTCTTC. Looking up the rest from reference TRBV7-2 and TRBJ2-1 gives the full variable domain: GAGVSQSPSNKVTEKGKDVELRCDPISGHTALYWYRQSLGQGLEFLIYFQGNSAPDKSGLPSDRFSAERTGGSVSTLTIQRTQQEDSAVYLCASNAGTGGNEQFFGPGTRLTVL.

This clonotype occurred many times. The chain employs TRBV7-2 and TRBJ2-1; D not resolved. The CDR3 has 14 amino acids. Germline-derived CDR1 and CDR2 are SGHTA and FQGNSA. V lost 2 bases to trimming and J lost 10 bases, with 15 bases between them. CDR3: CASSLLLWVGEQFF. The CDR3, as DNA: TGTGCCAGCAGCTTACTATTATGGGTAGGCGAGCAGTTCTTC. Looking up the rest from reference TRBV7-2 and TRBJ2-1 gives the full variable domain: GAGVSQSPSNKVTEKGKDVELRCDPISGHTALYWYRQSLGQGLEFLIYFQGNSAPDKSGLPSDRFSAERTGGSVSTLTIQRTQQEDSAVYLCASSLLLWVGEQFFGPGTRLTVL.

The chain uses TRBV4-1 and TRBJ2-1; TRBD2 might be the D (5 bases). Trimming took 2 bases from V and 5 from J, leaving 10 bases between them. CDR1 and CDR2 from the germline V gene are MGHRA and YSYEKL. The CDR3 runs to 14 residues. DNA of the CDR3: TGCGCCAGCAGCCAATACCGGACTGACAATGAGCAGTTCTTC. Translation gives CASSQYRTDNEQFF.

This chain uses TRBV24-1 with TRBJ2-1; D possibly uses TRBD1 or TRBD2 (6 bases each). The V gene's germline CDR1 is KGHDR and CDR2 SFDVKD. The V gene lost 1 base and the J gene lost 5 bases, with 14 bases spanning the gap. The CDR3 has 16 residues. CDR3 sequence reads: CATSDFVEGHNNEQFF. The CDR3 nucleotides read TGTGCCACCAGTGATTTCGTGGAGGGACATAACAATGAGCAGTTCTTC.

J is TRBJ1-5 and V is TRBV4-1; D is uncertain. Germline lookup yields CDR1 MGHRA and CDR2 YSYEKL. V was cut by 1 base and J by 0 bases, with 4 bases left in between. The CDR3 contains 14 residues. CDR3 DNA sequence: TGCGCCAGCAGCCAAGTGATTAGCAATCAGCCCCAGCATTTT. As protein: CASSQVISNQPQHF.

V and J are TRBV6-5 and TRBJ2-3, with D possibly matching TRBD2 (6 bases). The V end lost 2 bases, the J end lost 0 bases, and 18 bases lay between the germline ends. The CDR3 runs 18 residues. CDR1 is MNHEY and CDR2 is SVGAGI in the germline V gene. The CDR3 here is CASSYLGVRGFSTDTQYF. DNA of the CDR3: TGTGCCAGCAGTTACCTGGGGGTGCGGGGATTTAGCACAGATACGCAGTATTTT.

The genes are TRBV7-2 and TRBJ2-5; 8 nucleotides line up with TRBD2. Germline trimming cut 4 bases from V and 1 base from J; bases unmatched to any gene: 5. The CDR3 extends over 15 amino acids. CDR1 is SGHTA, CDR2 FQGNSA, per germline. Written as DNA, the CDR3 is TGTGCCAGCAGCTCCCTAGCGGGCTTCCAAGAGACCCAGTACTTC. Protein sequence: CASSSLAGFQETQYF.

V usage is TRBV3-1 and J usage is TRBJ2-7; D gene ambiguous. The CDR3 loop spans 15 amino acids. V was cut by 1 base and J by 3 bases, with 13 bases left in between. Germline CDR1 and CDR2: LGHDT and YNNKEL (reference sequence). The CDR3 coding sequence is TGTGCCAGCAGCCAAGTGGGAAATGTGCGCTACGAGCAGTACTTC. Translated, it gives CASSQVGNVRYEQYF.

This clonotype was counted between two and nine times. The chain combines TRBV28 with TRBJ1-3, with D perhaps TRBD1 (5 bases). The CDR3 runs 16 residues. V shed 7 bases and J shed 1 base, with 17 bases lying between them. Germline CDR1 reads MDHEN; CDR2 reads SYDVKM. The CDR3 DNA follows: TGTGCCAGCACCAGCGGGGGGACGAGTTCTGGAAACACCATATATTTT. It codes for CASTSGGTSSGNTIYF.

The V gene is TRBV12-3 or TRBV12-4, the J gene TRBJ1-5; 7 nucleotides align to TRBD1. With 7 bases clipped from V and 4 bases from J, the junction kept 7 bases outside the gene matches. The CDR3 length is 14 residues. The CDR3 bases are TGTGCCAGCACCGTCGGGACAGTGAATCAGCCCCAGCATTTT. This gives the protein CASTVGTVNQPQHF.

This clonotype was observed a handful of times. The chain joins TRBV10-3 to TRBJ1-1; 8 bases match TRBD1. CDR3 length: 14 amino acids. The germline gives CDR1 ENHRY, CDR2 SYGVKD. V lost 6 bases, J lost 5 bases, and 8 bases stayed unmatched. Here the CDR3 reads CAISQGARETEAFF. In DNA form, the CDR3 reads TGTGCCATCAGCCAGGGGGCGCGGGAGACTGAAGCTTTCTTT.

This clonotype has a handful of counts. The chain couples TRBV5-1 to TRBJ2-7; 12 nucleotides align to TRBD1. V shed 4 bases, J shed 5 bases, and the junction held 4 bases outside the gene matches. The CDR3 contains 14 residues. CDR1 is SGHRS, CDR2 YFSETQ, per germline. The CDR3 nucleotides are TGCGCCAGCAGCACGGGGACAGGGGGCGACGAGCAGTACTTC. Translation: CASSTGTGGDEQYF.

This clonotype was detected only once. This CDR3 is CASNVLNQPQHF. The CDR3 DNA is TGTGCCAGCAACGTTCTCAATCAGCCCCAGCATTTT. V is TRBV28 and J is TRBJ1-5; D is uncertain. Germline values: CDR1 MDHEN, CDR2 SYDVKM. Trimming removed 7 bases from V and 3 bases from J, with 7 bases in between. The CDR3 length is 12 residues. Full variable domain (outside the CDR3, taken from reference TRBV28 and TRBJ1-5): DVKVTQSSRYLVKRTGEKVFLECVQDMDHENMFWYRQDPGLGLRLIYFSYDVKMKEKGDIPEGYSVSREKKERFSLILESASTNQTSMYLCASNVLNQPQHFGDGTRLSIL.

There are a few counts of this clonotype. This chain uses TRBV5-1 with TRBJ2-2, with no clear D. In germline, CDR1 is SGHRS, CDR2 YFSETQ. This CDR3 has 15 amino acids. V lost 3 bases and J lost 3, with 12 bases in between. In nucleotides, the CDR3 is TGCGCCAGCAGCTCCACCTGGCCCGACACCGGGGAGCTGTTTTTT. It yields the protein CASSSTWPDTGELFF.

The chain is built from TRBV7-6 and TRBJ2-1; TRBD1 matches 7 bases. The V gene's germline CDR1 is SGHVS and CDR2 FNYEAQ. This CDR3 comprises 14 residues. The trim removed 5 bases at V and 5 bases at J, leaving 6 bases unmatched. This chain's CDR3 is CASSGITGDNEQFF. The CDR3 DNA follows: TGTGCCAGCAGCGGCATAACAGGGGACAATGAGCAGTTCTTC.